The 23 T cell receptor beta chains below all came from one sample that was sequenced in a study of T cell responses to AZD1222 COVID-19 vaccine. The repertoire was sequenced with immunoSEQ multiplex PCR; TCRdb's copy has only in-frame clones and lacks some. The data contain about 200,000 clones, approximately 92% of them singletons. Source: peripheral blood, taken on day 0 of AZD1222 vaccination. These receptors were obtained from an adult in good health.

The chain couples TRBV6-2 or TRBV6-3 to TRBJ1-2; D is undetermined. CDR1 is MNHEY, CDR2 SVGEGT, per germline. This CDR3 has 12 residues. V was pared by 3 bases and J by 5 bases, with 7 bases between. CDR3 sequence: CASSYTEYGYTF. DNA for the CDR3: TGTGCCAGCAGTTATACCGAATATGGCTACACCTTC.

This clone showed up just once. This sequence joins TRBV7-2 and TRBJ1-5; possibly TRBD1 for D (6 bases). Trimming pared 1 base from V and 0 bases from J, leaving 13 bases between. Germline-derived CDR1 and CDR2 are SGHTA and FQGNSA. The CDR3 spans 17 residues. CDR3 sequence: CASSLVTGLSSNQPQHF. In DNA, the CDR3 is TGTGCCAGCAGCTTAGTGACAGGCTTGAGTAGCAATCAGCCCCAGCATTTT.

The CDR3 DNA is TGTGCCATCAGTAGGGAAGGGGGCCCTCGCGAGCAGTACTTC. Protein product: CAISREGGPREQYF. The chain has TRBV10-3 and TRBJ2-7; 7 bases are shared with TRBD1. Trimming took 5 bases from V and 6 from J; bases not matched to a gene: 10. The CDR3 sequence is 14 residues long. The germline gives CDR1 ENHRY, CDR2 SYGVKD.

The chain employs TRBV4-2 and TRBJ2-5; 9 nucleotides align to TRBD1. The CDR3 extends over 16 amino acids. The germline V gene encodes CDR1 LGHNA and CDR2 YNFKEQ. With 4 bases clipped from V and 2 bases from J, the junction kept 8 bases outside the gene matches. The CDR3, as DNA: TGTGCCAGCAGCCCTACCTACAGGGGGCAGCAAGAGACCCAGTACTTC. Its protein is CASSPTYRGQQETQYF.

The genes are TRBV10-3 and TRBJ1-1; no reliable D call. Trimming removed 7 bases from V and 4 bases from J, with 10 bases in between. The germline gives CDR1 ENHRY, CDR2 SYGVKD. This CDR3 has 12 amino acids. CDR3 DNA sequence: TGTGCCATCAATAGTAGAGGCACTGAAGCTTTCTTT. Residues: CAINSRGTEAFF.

The chain is built from TRBV9 and TRBJ1-3; D remains unclear. The V end was cut by 3 bases, the J end by 0 bases, with 19 bases between. Germline values: CDR1 SGDLS, CDR2 YYNGEE. CDR3 length: 18 residues. CDR3 residues: CASSASSVGQSSGNTIYF. The CDR3 bases are TGTGCCAGCAGCGCCTCCTCGGTGGGTCAGAGCTCTGGAAACACCATATATTTT. Filled out from reference TRBV9 and TRBJ1-3, the complete variable domain reads DSGVTQTPKHLITATGQRVTLRCSPRSGDLSVYWYQQSLDQGLQFLIQYYNGEERAKGNILERFSAQQFPDLHSELNLSSLELGDSALYFCASSASSVGQSSGNTIYFGEGSWLTVV.

This chain links TRBV18 with TRBJ2-7; D not certain. CDR1 is KGHSH and CDR2 is LQKENI in the germline V gene. The ends were cut back, 0 bases at V and 2 bases at J, with 5 bases in the middle. CDR3 size: 13 residues. The CDR3 DNA reads TGTGCCAGCTCACCACCCCCTCCCTACGAGCAGTACTTC. It codes for CASSPPPPYEQYF.

V and J are TRBV12-3 or TRBV12-4 and TRBJ1-5; no clear D. V shed 7 bases and J shed 6 bases, with 10 bases lying between them. There are 12 residues in the CDR3. The CDR3 here is CASTRGSQPQHF. The CDR3, as DNA: TGTGCCAGCACTCGGGGATCTCAGCCCCAGCATTTT.

This chain uses TRBV3-1 (or the pseudogene TRBV3-2) with TRBJ1-2, with D unresolved. CDR1 is LGHDT and CDR2 is YNNKEL in the germline V gene (reference sequence). CDR3 length equals 13 residues. V lost 1 base to trimming and J lost 4 bases, with 7 bases between them. CDR3 residues: CASSQGTLYGYTF. As DNA, the CDR3 is TGTGCCAGCAGCCAAGGCACCCTCTATGGCTACACCTTC.

This CDR3 is CASRDGQGGEKLFF. In DNA, the CDR3 is TGTGCCAGCAGGGATGGACAGGGCGGTGAAAAACTGTTTTTT. The chain links TRBV2 to TRBJ1-4; TRBD1 agrees at 8 bases. Germline CDR1 SNHLY, CDR2 FYNNEI. V shed 6 bases, J shed 7 bases, and the junction held 7 bases outside the gene matches. The CDR3 is 14 residues long.

V is TRBV28 and J is TRBJ1-6; D gene ambiguous. Germline CDR1 MDHEN, CDR2 SYDVKM. V was cut by 4 bases and J by 17 bases, with 18 bases left in between. There are 13 residues in the CDR3. CDR3 nucleotides: TGTGCCAGCAGTTCCACCTTGGACCGGATTGTCCACTTT. It translates to CASSSTLDRIVHF.

This chain uses TRBV10-1 with TRBJ2-7; D gene unclear. The CDR3 loop spans 12 amino acids. The V gene lost 0 bases and the J gene lost 6 bases, with 6 bases spanning the gap. Germline CDR1 and CDR2: WNHNN and SYGVQD (reference sequence). In DNA, the CDR3 is TGCGCCAGCAGTGAGTCAGGCACCGAGCAGTACTTC. Its protein is CASSESGTEQYF.

The chain uses TRBV18 and TRBJ1-3, with D tentatively TRBD1 (6 bases). V was trimmed by 3 bases and J by 1 base, leaving 7 bases between them. This CDR3 contains 14 residues. Germline V gives CDR1 KGHSH, CDR2 LQKENI. CDR3 bases: TGTGCCAGCTCACCCGACAGGTCTGGAAACACCATATATTTT. Encoded protein: CASSPDRSGNTIYF. Full variable domain (outside the CDR3, taken from reference TRBV18 and TRBJ1-3): NAGVMQNPRHLVRRRGQEARLRCSPMKGHSHVYWYRQLPEEGLKFMVYLQKENIIDESGMPKERFSAEFPKEGPSILRIQQVVRGDSAAYFCASSPDRSGNTIYFGEGSWLTVV.

The chain recombines TRBV10-3 with TRBJ2-2; the D gene is possibly TRBD1 (6 bases). V gave up 0 bases and J gave up 0 bases, with 11 bases separating them. Per the germline V gene, CDR1 is ENHRY and CDR2 is SYGVKD. This CDR3 comprises 17 residues. CDR3 in amino acids: CAISESTGQSNTGELFF. CDR3 coding DNA: TGTGCCATCAGTGAGTCGACCGGACAGTCGAACACCGGGGAGCTGTTTTTT.

This chain links TRBV30 with TRBJ1-6; TRBD1 might be the D (6 bases). V was shortened by 8 bases and J by 6 bases, with 17 bases between the two germline ends. The CDR3 extends over 14 amino acids. Germline assignment: CDR1 GTSNPN and CDR2 SVGIG (reference sequence). CDR3 sequence (DNA): TGTGCCGGGTGGAGGACAGCCGGTAATTCACCCCTCCACTTT. The encoded protein is CAGWRTAGNSPLHF. Full variable domain (remainder filled in from reference TRBV30 and TRBJ1-6): SQTIHQWPATLVQPVGSPLSLECTVEGTSNPNLYWYRQAAGRGLQLLFYSVGIGQISSEVPQNLSASRPQDRQFILSSKKLLLSDSGFYLCAGWRTAGNSPLHFGNGTRLTVT.

The chain has TRBV19 and TRBJ2-3; 9 bases fit TRBD2. This CDR3 spans 15 amino acids. CDR1 and CDR2 from the germline V gene are LNHDA and SQIVND (reference sequence). Trimming at V came to 3 bases and at J to 1 base, leaving 2 bases not matched to a gene. For the CDR3, the DNA is TGTGCCAGTAGTATTGTAGCGGGGGGCACAGATACGCAGTATTTT. Protein sequence: CASSIVAGGTDTQYF.

This clone was seen only once. The chain recombines TRBV6-5 with TRBJ1-2; weak D call: TRBD1 (6 bases). Germline V gene sequence: CDR1 MNHEY, CDR2 SVGAGI. Between the trimmed V and J ends, which lost 4 bases and 8 bases, there was a span of 17 bases. This CDR3 has 14 residues. The CDR3 nucleotides are TGTGCCAGCAGTTCACTGCACAGGGTTCTAGGCTACACCTTC. It yields the protein CASSSLHRVLGYTF.

In its sample, this clone was seen once. The rearrangement links TRBV10-3 to TRBJ2-5; D possibly matches TRBD1 or TRBD2 (5 bases each). This CDR3 comprises 12 residues. CDR1 and CDR2 from the germline V gene are ENHRY and SYGVKD. The ends were cut back, 5 bases at V and 2 bases at J, with 6 bases in the middle. As DNA, the CDR3 is TGTGCCATCAGTTGGGGGCAAGAGACCCAGTACTTC. Translating gives CAISWGQETQYF.

The chain employs TRBV7-9 and TRBJ1-3, with D perhaps TRBD1 (5 bases). V lost 6 bases and J 4 bases, leaving 16 bases between the germline ends. CDR3 size: 15 residues. Germline CDR1 SEHNR, CDR2 FQNEAQ (reference sequence). DNA for the CDR3: TGTGCCAGCAGGTCGGGAAGGGGTTACGGAAACACCATATATTTT. It codes for CASRSGRGYGNTIYF.

The chain recombines TRBV7-2 with TRBJ2-1, with 8 bases matching TRBD2. V gave up 1 base and J gave up 10 bases; unmatched junction bases: 12. Per the germline V gene, CDR1 is SGHTA and CDR2 is FQGNSA. The CDR3 has 16 residues. This CDR3 reads CASSLVAGGGFQEQFF. The CDR3, as DNA: TGTGCCAGCAGCTTAGTCGCTGGCGGGGGGTTTCAGGAGCAGTTCTTC.

V gene TRBV27 combines with J gene TRBJ1-2, with TRBD1 matching 7 bases. The CDR3 loop spans 16 amino acids. After removal of 3 bases from V and 0 bases from J, the junction contained 7 bases not matched to a gene. CDR1 and CDR2 from the germline V gene are MNHEY and SMNVEV (reference sequence). DNA of the CDR3: TGTGCCAGCAGTTTCGGGTTGGGACAGTCTAACTATGGCTACACCTTC. The encoded protein is CASSFGLGQSNYGYTF.

V and J are TRBV14 and TRBJ1-2; D possibly corresponds to TRBD1 (5 bases). Germline-derived CDR1 and CDR2 are SGHDN and FVKESK. The CDR3 runs to 15 residues. With 1 base removed from V and 4 bases from J, the gap between germline ends came to 13 bases. The CDR3 sequence is CASSQGDPRAYGYTF. Written as DNA, the CDR3 is TGTGCCAGCAGCCAAGGGGACCCTAGGGCCTATGGCTACACCTTC.

The chain combines TRBV6-1 with TRBJ1-2; tentatively, D is TRBD1 (6 bases). Germline V CDR1 and CDR2: MNHNS, SASEGT. Trimming pared 0 bases from V and 10 bases from J, leaving 12 bases between. CDR3 length: 13 residues. CDR3 DNA: TGTGCCAGCAGTGAAGCACAGGGTACGATCTACACCTTC. It specifies CASSEAQGTIYTF.